This T cell receptor (beta chain) was obtained from a study of blood T cell repertoires in COVID-19. CDR1 is SGHAT and CDR2 is FQNNGV in the germline V gene. CDR3 length: 16 amino acids. V lost 0 bases to trimming and J lost 1 base, with 12 bases between them. Cohorts were based on clinical histories the participants reported. The repertoire was sequenced with immunoSEQ multiplex PCR; TCRdb's copy has only in-frame clones and lacks some. There are roughly 210,000 clones in the sample; roughly 84% occur only once, and 7% to 7.5% lies in the top ten. This sequence originates from a man aged 30-40 years in a cohort exposed to, infected with or recovered from COVID-19 (not recorded which). This chain joins TRBV11-2 and TRBJ2-5; a weak D match, TRBD2 (6 bases). Sequenced: PBMCs or T cells enriched from blood (not recorded which). The CDR3 DNA reads as TGTGCCAGCAGCTTAGATTTAACGGGAGTCCAAGAGACCCAGTACTTC. It codes for CASSLDLTGVQETQYF.